This is a list of T cell receptor beta chains from one sample in a study of shared clonotypes between healthy human individuals. Produced via immunoSEQ multiplex PCR; TCRdb's table is partial and in-frame only. Here the sample spans roughly 680,000 clones, over 60% being singletons. Sequenced input: memory CD4+ T cells sorted from blood. Receptors were obtained from a woman in her twenties or thirties in good health. Each CDR3 is given with its conserved first and last residue. Each record gives: D gene, V gene, J gene, clone size, CDR3 DNA, CDR3 protein. D genes are given only for firm matches. Rows give clone size only sometimes, using once, few, many, or a class for an expanded clone.

>TRBD1|TRBV13|TRBJ2-3|.
TGTGCCAGCAGCTCGAGGACAGGGTCCCATTCCACAGATACGCAGTATTTT
CASSSRTGSHSTDTQYF
>.|TRBV27|TRBJ1-1|.
TGTGCCAGCAGGCCTACGGCTTTCTTT
CASRPTAFF
>.|TRBV6-1|TRBJ1-5|.
TGTGCCAGCAACATGAATGGGGGGAATCAGCCCCAGCATTTT
CASNMNGGNQPQHF
>TRBD1|TRBV10-3|TRBJ2-2|.
TGTGCCATCAGTAGCAGGGACAGCTACACCGGGGAGCTGTTTTTT
CAISSRDSYTGELFF
>TRBD1|TRBV18|TRBJ2-2|.
TGTGCCAGCTCACGGAATTCTCCGGGACAGGGAGCCACCGGGGAGCTGTTTTTT
CASSRNSPGQGATGELFF
>.|TRBV28|TRBJ1-2|.
TGTGCCAGCAGGGACTACAGGGATGGCTACACCTTC
CASRDYRDGYTF
>.|TRBV9|TRBJ2-1|few
TGTGCCAGCAGCGTAGCCCGGGGATTGAGCTCCTACAATGAGCAGTTCTTC
CASSVARGLSSYNEQFF
>TRBD2|TRBV5-6|TRBJ2-1|.
TGTGCCAGCAGCTCCATCGGGACTACCGGTGAGCAGTTCTTC
CASSSIGTTGEQFF
>.|TRBV6-1|TRBJ1-5|.
TGTGCCAGCAGTGAAAGTACACTTAGCAATCAGCCCCAGCATTTT
CASSESTLSNQPQHF
>.|TRBV27|TRBJ2-2|.
TGTGCCAGCAGTTTTACTAGTACCGGGGAGCTGTTTTTT
CASSFTSTGELFF
>TRBD2|TRBV6-5|TRBJ2-1|.
TGTGCCAGCAGGACTAGCGAATACAATGAGCAGTTCTTC
CASRTSEYNEQFF
>TRBD2|TRBV4-1|TRBJ2-1|.
TGCGCCAGCAGCCAAGAGGCTCGGCTAGCGGGAGCGGGTGAGCAGTTCTTC
CASSQEARLAGAGEQFF
>.|TRBV4-1|TRBJ2-7|.
TGCGCCAGCAGCCAAGAACCTGGGTACGAGCAGTACTTC
CASSQEPGYEQYF
>TRBD2|TRBV6-5|TRBJ2-5|once
TGTGCCAGCAGTTCCTTCCCTAGCGGGGCCCAAGAGACCCAGTACTTC
CASSSFPSGAQETQYF
>.|TRBV7-2|TRBJ1-1|.
TGTGCCAGCAGCCCCAGGGGTGGGGGCACTGAAGCTTTCTTT
CASSPRGGGTEAFF
>TRBD2|TRBV11-2|TRBJ2-5|.
TGTGCCAGCAGCCGCACTGGACTAGCGGGAAGAGAGACCCAGTACTTC
CASSRTGLAGRETQYF
>TRBD2|TRBV6-6|TRBJ2-2|.
TGTGCCAGCAGTTCGAGGGGGGTAGCGGGGATCGGGGAGCTGTTTTTT
CASSSRGVAGIGELFF
>.|TRBV28|TRBJ2-7|.
TGTGCCAGCAGTTTATTCTGGGGTCCGGAGACTTACGAGCAGTACTTC
CASSLFWGPETYEQYF
>.|TRBV28|TRBJ2-1|.
TGTGCCAGCAGTTTATTAGGCGGCCATACCTCCTACAATGAGCAGTTCTTC
CASSLLGGHTSYNEQFF
>TRBD2|TRBV9|TRBJ2-1|.
TGTGCCAGCAGCGCCACTAGCGGAATAGTTGGTCATGAGCAGTTCTTC
CASSATSGIVGHEQFF
>.|TRBV5-1|TRBJ2-1|few
TGCGCCAGCAGCCTAGATAGCACCTACAATGAGCAGTTCTTC
CASSLDSTYNEQFF
>TRBD2|TRBV29-1|TRBJ2-5|few
TGCAGCGTTAGGGCGGGAGATGAGACCCAGTACTTC
CSVRAGDETQYF
>TRBD1|TRBV7-9|TRBJ1-5|.
TGTGCCAGCAGCTCTCACAGGGGGAAGCAGCCCCAGCATTTT
CASSSHRGKQPQHF
>.|TRBV6-6|TRBJ2-7|.
TGTGCCAGCAGTTACCCGACAGCTTCTACGAAGCAGTACTTC
CASSYPTASTKQYF
>.|TRBV28|TRBJ1-2|once
TGTGCCAGCAGCACCCAGGTAATGGGCGGCTACACCTTC
CASSTQVMGGYTF
>TRBD2|TRBV18|TRBJ2-7|.
TGTGCCAGCTCACCAAGCACTAGCGGGAGCGCCGAGCAGTACTTC
CASSPSTSGSAEQYF
>.|TRBV28|TRBJ1-5|.
TGTGCCAGCAGCCAGGCCCAATATAGCAATCAGCCCCAGCATTTT
CASSQAQYSNQPQHF
>.|TRBV30|TRBJ1-1|few
TGTGCCTGGGGGAGGGCAGTGAACACTGAAGCTTTCTTT
CAWGRAVNTEAFF
>TRBD2|TRBV4-2|TRBJ2-2|few
TGTGCCAGCAGCCACATGCTAGCGGGAGTAAGTAACACCGGGGAGCTGTTTTTT
CASSHMLAGVSNTGELFF
>.|TRBV5-4|TRBJ2-3|.
TGTGCCAGCAGCTTCGGCCAGGGGACTAGCACAGATACGCAGTATTTT
CASSFGQGTSTDTQYF
>.|TRBV18|TRBJ2-7|once
TGTGCCAGCTCACCGGGCAGCCACGAGCAGTACTTC
CASSPGSHEQYF
>TRBD2|TRBV11-2|TRBJ2-1|few
TGTGCCAGCAGCCAGCGGGAGGAGTCCTACAATGAGCAGTTCTTC
CASSQREESYNEQFF
>.|TRBV7-2|TRBJ2-3|.
TGTGCCAGCAGCTTAGTAGGGCTAAATACGCAGTATTTT
CASSLVGLNTQYF
>.|TRBV28|TRBJ1-5|.
TGTGCCAGCAGTTTATCGGAATATCCCCAGCATTTT
CASSLSEYPQHF
>.|TRBV6-5|TRBJ2-3|.
TGTGCCAGCAGTTACTCGGAGATCACAGATACGCAGTATTTT
CASSYSEITDTQYF
>TRBD2|TRBV20-1|TRBJ2-5|.
TGCAGTGTTAGGCGGGGGGAGACCCAGTACTTC
CSVRRGETQYF
>.|TRBV30|TRBJ2-1|.
TGTGCCTGGCAGGGGAACAATGAGCAGTTCTTC
CAWQGNNEQFF
>.|TRBV20-1|TRBJ2-1|.
TGCAGTGCTAGATTGTATGAGCAGTTCTTC
CSARLYEQFF
>.|TRBV7-9|TRBJ2-1|many
TGTGCCAGCAGCCCGGACGGAACCTACAATGAGCAGTTCTTC
CASSPDGTYNEQFF
>.|TRBV6-1|TRBJ1-2|.
TGTGCCAGCAGTGACCTGGGGCAGGTCTATGGCTACACCTTC
CASSDLGQVYGYTF
>.|TRBV28|TRBJ2-7|.
TGTGCCAGCAGTTTATTGACGTACTACGAGCAGTACTTC
CASSLLTYYEQYF
>.|TRBV5-4|TRBJ2-4|.
TGTGCCAGCAGTTCTAAGGATGGGGGGCGGAACATTCAGTACTTC
CASSSKDGGRNIQYF
>.|TRBV6-1|TRBJ2-7|few
TGTGCCAGCAGTGAGGCACCTCTATCAGGGGCTGGGTACGAGCAGTACTTC
CASSEAPLSGAGYEQYF
>TRBD1|TRBV19|TRBJ1-2|few
TGTGCCAGTAGGAGGGACAGATATGGCTACACCTTC
CASRRDRYGYTF
>.|TRBV29-1|TRBJ1-2|.
TGCAGCGTTGTGGAGAGGGGCTACACCTTC
CSVVERGYTF
>.|TRBV2|TRBJ1-4|few
TGTGCCAGCACCCAGCACGTTAATGAAAAACTGTTTTTT
CASTQHVNEKLFF
>.|TRBV4-1|TRBJ1-5|.
TGCGCCAGCAGCCAAGAGGTCAGCAATCAGCCCCAGCATTTT
CASSQEVSNQPQHF
>.|TRBV6-1|TRBJ2-2|once
TGTGCCAGCCTGGTTGTTGGGCCGAACACCGGGGAGCTGTTTTTT
CASLVVGPNTGELFF
>TRBD2|TRBV10-3|TRBJ2-3|few
TGTGCCATCAGTGTTAGCGGGGGCACAGATACGCAGTATTTT
CAISVSGGTDTQYF
>.|TRBV18|TRBJ2-2|many
TGTGCCAGCTCACCCCGGGACGAAGGCCTTGGGCGGCTGTTTTTT
CASSPRDEGLGRLFF
>TRBD2|TRBV27|TRBJ2-7|.
TGTGCCAGCAGTTTAGGCTCTAGCGGGTTCTACGAGCAGTACTTC
CASSLGSSGFYEQYF
>.|TRBV28|TRBJ1-1|.
TGTGCCAGCAGTCCGGACAGATTGAAAGCTTTCTTT
CASSPDRLKAFF
>.|TRBV28|TRBJ1-4|.
TGTGCCAGCAGTTCCCCAACAGGGTTAGGAGAAAAACTGTTTTTT
CASSSPTGLGEKLFF